What follows describes a single T cell receptor beta chain. Its antigen is not identified. This specimen includes other DNA sequences encoding the same CDR3. Treatment meaning: oral pan-JAK inhibitor, 5-10 mg twice daily. Once RNA had been extracted, it was reverse transcribed into cDNA to act as the sequencing template. Generated by immunoSEQ multiplex PCR, the TCRdb table keeps only in-frame clones and is missing some. This table has about 200,000 clones, more than 45% appearing once. The data were obtained in a study of CD8+ T cells in alopecia areata. Study observations and caveats: Tofacitinib delivered significant drops in scalp clonality and in expanded CD8+ clones among the top 100. Association of baseline CD8+ expansion with response is uncertain owing to one nonresponder.

From germline, CDR1 is LGHNA and CDR2 YSLEER. The CDR3 contains 13 residues. Trimming removed 0 bases at V and 4 bases at J, with 4 bases between. The sample here was CD4+ T cells sorted from blood, taken at week 4, from a patient treated with tofacitinib. The receptor comes from a human donor with alopecia areata. The rearrangement joins TRBV4-3 to TRBJ1-5; D is unclear. The CDR3 DNA follows: TGCGCCAGCAGCCAAGATCTGAATCAGCCCCAGCATTTT. It encodes CASSQDLNQPQHF.